This is a list of T cell receptor beta chains from one sample in a study of PD-1 blockade in classical Hodgkin lymphoma. The repertoire was sequenced with immunoSEQ multiplex PCR; TCRdb's copy has only in-frame clones and lacks some. The sample consists of about 64,000 clones, 75% to 95% of them appearing once. Material: peripheral blood mononuclear cells (PBMCs), obtained before the fourth cycle of nivolumab. These receptors all come from a human donor with classical Hodgkin lymphoma. The CDR3 runs from the conserved cysteine through the conserved F or W.

len,v_gene,CDR3aa
15,TRBV4-1,CASSFTQAYNQPQHF
11,TRBV29-1,CSVRGTAEAFF
16,TRBV5-1,CASSLGTGNGNSPLHF
14,TRBV27,CASKLGPAHYEAFF
17,TRBV6-1,CASSGLRGTEWDTEAFF
13,TRBV19,CASSIAGADTQYF
16,TRBV6-5,CASSYSRVWGQETQYF
12,TRBV13,CASSLQGAEAFF
15,TRBV19,CASISIAASTDTQYF
15,TRBV28,CASSLAQGGNQPQHF
13,TRBV7-9,CASPQGSYNEQFF
12,TRBV19,CASSNPTDTQYF
16,TRBV6-6,CASSYSIPGTSYEQYF
13,TRBV6-5,CASINGGGTEAFF
11,TRBV4-2,CASSQGVELFF
13,TRBV6-1,CASSYNSFYEQYF
15,TRBV4-1,CASSPWWVVGAEAFF
16,TRBV2,CASRPGNSGGTDTQYF
13,TRBV27,CASSPVSPYEQYF
15,TRBV6-1,CASSEGRGANYGYTF
14,TRBV4-2,CASSLPAGMDEQFF
14,TRBV9,CASSVDPNYSEQYF
17,TRBV5-1,CASSLAVGQGNFDGYTF
15,TRBV5-5,CASSFWQNSNQPQHF
15,TRBV15,CATSRDQGGAETQYF
17,TRBV4-2,CASSQRGRGRADTEAFF
16,TRBV18,CASSPLGLAGTFEQFF
15,TRBV5-4,CASSLEGFADSPLHF
12,TRBV7-4,CASRRNTGELFF
11,TRBV19,CASNSLAKAFF
16,TRBV5-4,CASSPSQGQGMGIQYF
18,TRBV4-1,CASSQRVPGQVNTGELFF
14,TRBV7-2,CASSSKPGSTEAFF
14,TRBV28,CASSTPGKVQPQHF
15,TRBV13,CASSLDPANTDTQYF
15,TRBV7-9,CASSLEVRGNTEAFF
15,TRBV9,CASSSTGTGDEKLFF
15,TRBV19,CATNPDRSSGNTIYF
13,TRBV6-5,CATSRGLMETQYF
15,TRBV4-2,CASSQVDTAKNIQYF
13,TRBV4-1,CASSQGFPYEQYF
15,TRBV7-2,CASSLGDTDNQPQHF